This TCR beta chain was retrieved from a study of cytomegalovirus exposure and HLA in healthy donors. PCR involved 60 Vbeta and 13 Jbeta primers. The protocol was immunoSEQ multiplex PCR, while the TCRdb copy is restricted to in-frame clones and leaves out a portion. The data contain some 200,000 clones, roughly 80% of them singletons. V lost 7 bases and J 0 bases, leaving 13 bases between the germline ends. This CDR3 has 15 amino acids. Germline CDR1 MGHRA, CDR2 YSYEKL. Worth noting for this clone: Its antigen is undetermined.

Notes on the study in general: Common viral pathogens seemed to be connected with several of the most significant clusters, according to a later analysis. Researchers reported in a later analysis that a missense DCLRE1C variant was tied to TCR beta V- and J-gene trimming.

The receptor's source is a woman in her forties or fifties in good health and CMV-seropositive. The sample taken for sequencing was PBMCs. The chain couples TRBV4-1 to TRBJ1-3; D possibly corresponds to TRBD1 (5 bases). In nucleotides, the CDR3 is TGCGCCAGCACCCCGGGGACTGACTCTGGAAACACCATATATTTT. Translating it yields CASTPGTDSGNTIYF.